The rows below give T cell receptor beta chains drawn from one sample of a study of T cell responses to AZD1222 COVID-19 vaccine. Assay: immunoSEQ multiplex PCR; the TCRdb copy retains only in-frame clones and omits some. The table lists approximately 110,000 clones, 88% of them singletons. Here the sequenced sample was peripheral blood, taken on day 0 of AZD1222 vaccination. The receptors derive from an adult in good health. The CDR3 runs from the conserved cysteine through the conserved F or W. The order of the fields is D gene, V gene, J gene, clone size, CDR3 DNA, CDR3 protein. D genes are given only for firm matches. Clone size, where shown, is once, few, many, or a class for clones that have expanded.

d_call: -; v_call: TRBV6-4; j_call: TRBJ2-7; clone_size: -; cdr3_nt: TGTGCCAGCAGACCTCCGGGACAACACCCCCACGAGCAGTACTTC; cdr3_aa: CASRPPGQHPHEQYF
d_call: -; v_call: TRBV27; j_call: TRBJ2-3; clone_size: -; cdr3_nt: TGTGCCAGCAATACGGGAAGAGAGACAGATACGCAGTATTTT; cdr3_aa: CASNTGRETDTQYF
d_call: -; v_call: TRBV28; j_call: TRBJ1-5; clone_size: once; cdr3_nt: TGTGCCACCGAAAGGGGGGGTAGCAATCAGCCCCAGCATTTT; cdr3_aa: CATERGGSNQPQHF
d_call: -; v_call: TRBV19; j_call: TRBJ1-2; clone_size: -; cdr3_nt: TGTGCCAGTAGTATAGTCGGAGCGGGAGCATATGGCTACACCTTC; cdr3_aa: CASSIVGAGAYGYTF
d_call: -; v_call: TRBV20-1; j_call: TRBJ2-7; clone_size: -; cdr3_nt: TGCAGTGCTAGTCTCGGGGTGGGAACTAGCTCCTACGAGCAGTACTTC; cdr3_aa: CSASLGVGTSSYEQYF
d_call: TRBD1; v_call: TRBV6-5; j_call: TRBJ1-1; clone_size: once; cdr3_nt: TGTGCCAGCGGGGGGACAGGGACGGTAAATACTGAAGCTTTCTTT; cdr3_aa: CASGGTGTVNTEAFF
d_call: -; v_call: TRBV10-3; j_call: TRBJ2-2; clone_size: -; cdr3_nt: TGTGCCATCGGAAAACAGGGAGTTGGTAACACCGGGGAGCTGTTTTTT; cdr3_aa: CAIGKQGVGNTGELFF
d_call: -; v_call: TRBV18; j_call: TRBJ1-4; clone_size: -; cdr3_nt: TGTGCCAGCTCACCGTCCAGAGGAAATGAAAAACTGTTTTTT; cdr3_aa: CASSPSRGNEKLFF
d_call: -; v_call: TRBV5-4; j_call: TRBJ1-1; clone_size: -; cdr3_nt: TGTGCCAGCAGCTTGGGGCAAATACAGAACACTGAAGCTTTCTTT; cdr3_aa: CASSLGQIQNTEAFF
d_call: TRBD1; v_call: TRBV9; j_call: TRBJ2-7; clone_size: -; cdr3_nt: TGTGCCAGCAGCCCAGGACAGGGATCCTCCGAGCAGTACTTC; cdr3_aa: CASSPGQGSSEQYF
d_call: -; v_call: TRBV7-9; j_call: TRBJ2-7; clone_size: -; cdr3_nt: TGTGCCAGCAGTGACTATACCTACGAGCAGTACTTC; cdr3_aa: CASSDYTYEQYF
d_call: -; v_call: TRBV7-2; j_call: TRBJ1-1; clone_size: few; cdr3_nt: TGTGCCAGCAGCTTGGGGGGGGTCACTGAAGCTTTCTTT; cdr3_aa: CASSLGGVTEAFF
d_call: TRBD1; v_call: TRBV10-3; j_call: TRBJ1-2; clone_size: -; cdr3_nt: TGTGCCACGGACAGGCAAGACTATGGCTACACCTTC; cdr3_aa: CATDRQDYGYTF
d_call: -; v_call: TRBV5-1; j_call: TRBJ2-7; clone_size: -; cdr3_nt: TGCGCCAGCAGCTTGGAAGGGAAAGGGTTCGAGCAGTACTTC; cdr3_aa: CASSLEGKGFEQYF
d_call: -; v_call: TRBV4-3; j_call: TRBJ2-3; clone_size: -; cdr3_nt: TGCGCCAGCAGCCTTAAGAGTGAGAGCACAGATACGCAGTATTTT; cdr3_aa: CASSLKSESTDTQYF
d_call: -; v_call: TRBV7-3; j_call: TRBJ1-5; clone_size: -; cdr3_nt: TGTGCCAGCAGCTACAGGGCTAATCAGCCCCAGCATTTT; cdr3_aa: CASSYRANQPQHF
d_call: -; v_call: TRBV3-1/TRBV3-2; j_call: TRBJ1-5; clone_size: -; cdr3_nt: TGTGCCAGCAGCCAAGGGGGATCAGGGCTTCAGCCCCAGCATTTT; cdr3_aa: CASSQGGSGLQPQHF
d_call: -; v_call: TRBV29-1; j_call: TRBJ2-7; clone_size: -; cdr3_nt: TGCAGCGTTGGGACGCGATCCTACGAGCAGTACTTC; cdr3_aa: CSVGTRSYEQYF
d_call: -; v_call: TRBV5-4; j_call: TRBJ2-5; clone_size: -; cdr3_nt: TGTGCCAGCAGGTCGCTAGTAGGAGAGACCCAGTACTTC; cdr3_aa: CASRSLVGETQYF
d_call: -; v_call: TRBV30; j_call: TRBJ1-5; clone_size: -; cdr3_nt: TGTGCCTGGAGCGGAGGGTCTCTAAATCAGCCCCAGCATTTT; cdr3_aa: CAWSGGSLNQPQHF
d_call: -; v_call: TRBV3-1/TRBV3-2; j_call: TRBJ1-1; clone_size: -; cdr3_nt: TGTGCCAGCAAAGGACGAGGGGGAAGGAACACTGAAGCTTTCTTT; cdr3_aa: CASKGRGGRNTEAFF
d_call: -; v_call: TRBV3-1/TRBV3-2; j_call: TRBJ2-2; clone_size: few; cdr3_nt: TGTGCCAGCAGCCAAGATTTCGGGGTTCCCGGCACCGGGGAGCTGTTTTTT; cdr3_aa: CASSQDFGVPGTGELFF
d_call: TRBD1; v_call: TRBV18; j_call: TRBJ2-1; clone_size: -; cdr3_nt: TGTGCCAGCTCACCACCGTGGCAGGGGGCTCGGAATGAGCAGTTCTTC; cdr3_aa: CASSPPWQGARNEQFF
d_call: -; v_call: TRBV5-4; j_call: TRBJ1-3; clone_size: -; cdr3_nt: TGTGCCAGCAGCTTGGGCAGTCGAAACACCATATATTTT; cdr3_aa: CASSLGSRNTIYF
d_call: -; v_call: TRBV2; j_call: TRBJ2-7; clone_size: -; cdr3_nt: TGTGCCAGCAGTGAATTAGCCCGGGACACTCTGGAGCAGTACTTC; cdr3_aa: CASSELARDTLEQYF
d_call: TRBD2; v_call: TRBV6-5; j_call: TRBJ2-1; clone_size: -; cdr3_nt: TGTGCCAGCACTACCGGGACTAGCGGGAGTAATGAGCAGTTCTTC; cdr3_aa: CASTTGTSGSNEQFF
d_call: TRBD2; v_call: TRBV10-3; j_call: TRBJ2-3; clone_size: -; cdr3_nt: TGTGCCATCAGCACTAGCGGCACAGATACGCAGTATTTT; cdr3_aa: CAISTSGTDTQYF
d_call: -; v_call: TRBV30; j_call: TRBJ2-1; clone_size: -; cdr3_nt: TGTGCCTGGAGCCTACAGGGCTGGAATGAGCAGTTCTTC; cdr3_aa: CAWSLQGWNEQFF
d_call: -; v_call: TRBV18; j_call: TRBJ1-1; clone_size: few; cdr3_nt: TGTGCCAGCTCAGAGTTAGGCAGCGCTGAAGCTTTCTTT; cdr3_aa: CASSELGSAEAFF
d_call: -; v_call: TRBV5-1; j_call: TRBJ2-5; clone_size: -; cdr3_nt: TGCGCCAGCAGCTTTAGGCGCTACCAAGAGACCCAGTACTTC; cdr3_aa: CASSFRRYQETQYF
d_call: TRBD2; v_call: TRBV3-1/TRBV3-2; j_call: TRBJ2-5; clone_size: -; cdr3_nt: TGTGCCAGCAGCCAAGTACTAGCGGGAGGGACAGAGGGAGAGACCCAGTACTTC; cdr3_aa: CASSQVLAGGTEGETQYF
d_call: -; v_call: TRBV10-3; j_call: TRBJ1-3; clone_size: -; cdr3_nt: TGTGCCATCAGGGACAGCTCTGGAAACACCATATATTTT; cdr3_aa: CAIRDSSGNTIYF
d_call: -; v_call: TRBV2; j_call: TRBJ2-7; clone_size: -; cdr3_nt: TGTGCCAGCAGCCGGGACGAAGGAGAGCAGTACTTC; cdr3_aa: CASSRDEGEQYF
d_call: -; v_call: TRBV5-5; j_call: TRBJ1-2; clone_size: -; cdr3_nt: TGTGCCAGCAGCTTGGCCGATCAAGGCTATGGCTACACCTTC; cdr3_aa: CASSLADQGYGYTF
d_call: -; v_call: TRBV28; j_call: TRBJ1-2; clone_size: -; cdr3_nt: TGTGCCAGCAGTTTAGGGGGCACCTATGGCTACACCTTC; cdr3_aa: CASSLGGTYGYTF
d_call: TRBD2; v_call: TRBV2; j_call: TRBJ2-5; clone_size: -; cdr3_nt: TGTGCCAACTCCCTAGGTCTAGCGGAAGAGACCCAGTACTTC; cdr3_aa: CANSLGLAEETQYF
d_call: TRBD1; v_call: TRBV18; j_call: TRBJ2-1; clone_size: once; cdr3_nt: TGTGCCAGCTCACCAACGTCAGGGGGCTACAATGAGCAGTTCTTC; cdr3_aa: CASSPTSGGYNEQFF
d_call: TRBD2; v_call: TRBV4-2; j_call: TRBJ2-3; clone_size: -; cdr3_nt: TGTGCCAGCAGCCAAGATCCGCCAGCGGGAGGCACGATCACTAGCACAGATACGCAGTATTTT; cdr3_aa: CASSQDPPAGGTITSTDTQYF
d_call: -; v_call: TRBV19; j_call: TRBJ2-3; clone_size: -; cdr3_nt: TGTGCCAGTAGTATTGATGGGGCTAAAGATACGCAGTATTTT; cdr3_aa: CASSIDGAKDTQYF
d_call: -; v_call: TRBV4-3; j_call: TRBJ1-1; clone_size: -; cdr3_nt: TGCGCCAGCAGCCTCGCACGAGGGGGGAAAGCTTTCTTT; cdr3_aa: CASSLARGGKAFF
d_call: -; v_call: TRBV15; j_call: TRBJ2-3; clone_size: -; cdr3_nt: TGTGCCACCAGCAGAGCTGCGGTTAGCACAGATACGCAGTATTTT; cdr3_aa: CATSRAAVSTDTQYF
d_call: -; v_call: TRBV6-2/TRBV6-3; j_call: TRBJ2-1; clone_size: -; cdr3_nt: TGTGCCAGCAGTTACGGCGGGCTTGGTGAGCAGTTCTTC; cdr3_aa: CASSYGGLGEQFF
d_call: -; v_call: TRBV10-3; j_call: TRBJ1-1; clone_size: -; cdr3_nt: TGTGCCATCACCGGGGAGGGATTGAACACTGAAGCTTTCTTT; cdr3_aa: CAITGEGLNTEAFF
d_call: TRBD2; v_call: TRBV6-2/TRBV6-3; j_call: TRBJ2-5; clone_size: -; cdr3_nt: TGTGCCAGCAGTTACCACGGGACTAGCGGGAGCGGGACCCAGTACTTC; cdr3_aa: CASSYHGTSGSGTQYF
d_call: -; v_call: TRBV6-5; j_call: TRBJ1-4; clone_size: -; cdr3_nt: TGTGCCAGTAAACGGGACACAAATGAAAAACTGTTTTTT; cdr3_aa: CASKRDTNEKLFF
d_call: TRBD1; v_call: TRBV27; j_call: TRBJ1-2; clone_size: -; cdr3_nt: TGTGCCAGCAGCCGGGACAGGGTTGGGGGCTACACCTTC; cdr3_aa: CASSRDRVGGYTF
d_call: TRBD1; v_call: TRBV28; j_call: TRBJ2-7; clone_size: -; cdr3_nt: TGTGCCAGCACTCCCCCAAGACAGGGGCGCTCCTACGAGCAGTACTTC; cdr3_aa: CASTPPRQGRSYEQYF
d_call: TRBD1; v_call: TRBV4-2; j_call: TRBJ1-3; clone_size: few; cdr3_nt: TGTGCCAGCAGCCTCTCCGGGACAGGGGCTGGAAACACCATATATTTT; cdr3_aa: CASSLSGTGAGNTIYF
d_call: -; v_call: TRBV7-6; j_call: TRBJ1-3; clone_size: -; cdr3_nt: TGTGCCAGCAGCTTAGGCCAGGGAGGAGGAAACACCATATATTTT; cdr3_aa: CASSLGQGGGNTIYF
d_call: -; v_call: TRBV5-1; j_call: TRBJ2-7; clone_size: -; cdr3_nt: TGCGCCAGCAGCCGCCAGGGGATCTCCTACGAGCAGTACTTC; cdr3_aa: CASSRQGISYEQYF
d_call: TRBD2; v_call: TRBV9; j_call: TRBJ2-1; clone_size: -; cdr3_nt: TGTGCCAGCAACTCCCGGGACTACAACAATGAGCAGTTCTTC; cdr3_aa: CASNSRDYNNEQFF